These 30 T cell receptor beta chains share one sample of origin, sequenced in a study of blood T cell repertoires in COVID-19. Profiled with immunoSEQ multiplex PCR; TCRdb holds only in-frame clones, not every one. Of some 110,000 clones in the sample, roughly 92% were seen once. Specimen: peripheral blood. The receptors here all came from a man aged 50 to 59 with COVID-19, enrolled during active disease.

This rearrangement joins TRBV5-6 to TRBJ2-7; TRBD1 aligns across 7 bases. V was pared by 3 bases and J by 4 bases, with 7 bases of the junction left unmatched. The CDR3 sequence is 14 residues long. Germline V gene sequence: CDR1 SGHDT, CDR2 YYEEEE. CDR3 sequence: CASSYGLQGYEQYF. CDR3 bases: TGTGCCAGCAGCTACGGATTACAGGGGTACGAGCAGTACTTC.

The J gene is TRBJ2-7, the V gene TRBV7-9; 9 nucleotides align to TRBD1. This CDR3 is built from 16 residues. Germline CDR1 and CDR2: SEHNR and FQNEAQ (reference sequence). V lost 1 base to trimming and J lost 3 bases; unmatched junction nucleotides: 7. Here the CDR3 reads CASSLVGRDRDYEQYF. The CDR3 DNA is TGTGCCAGCAGCTTAGTGGGCCGGGACAGGGACTACGAGCAGTACTTC.

The chain has TRBV19 and TRBJ2-1; 8 nucleotides align to TRBD1. The CDR3 has 15 amino acids. J gave up 5 bases and V 5 bases, and 8 bases lay outside the gene matches. Germline assignment: CDR1 LNHDA and CDR2 SQIVND (reference sequence). The CDR3 spells CASSPGTGGNNEQFF. CDR3 sequence (DNA): TGTGCCAGTAGTCCGGGAACAGGGGGGAACAATGAGCAGTTCTTC.

The chain links TRBV21-1 to TRBJ2-1; the DNA was not used to check the table's D call, TRBD2. TRBV21-1 is assigned pseudogene status. The CDR3 extends over 13 amino acids. The CDR3 reads CASTGGEGNEQFF. The CDR3 DNA follows: TGTGCCAGCACGGGGGGCGAGGGTAATGAGCAGTTCTTC.

V and J are TRBV2 and TRBJ2-3; 10 nucleotides align to TRBD2. The germline V gene encodes CDR1 SNHLY and CDR2 FYNNEI. The CDR3 sequence is 16 residues long. J lost 3 bases, V lost 7 bases, and 10 bases had no gene match. The chain's CDR3 is CASNTPPSGSTDTQYF. The CDR3 bases are TGTGCCAGCAACACACCGCCTAGCGGGAGTACAGATACGCAGTATTTT. Filled out from reference TRBV2 and TRBJ2-3, the complete variable domain reads EPEVTQTPSHQVTQMGQEVILRCVPISNHLYFYWYRQILGQKVEFLVSFYNNEISEKSEIFDDQFSVERPDGSNFTLKIRSTKLEDSAMYFCASNTPPSGSTDTQYFGPGTRLTVL.

The rearrangement links TRBV18 to TRBJ1-2; D is possibly TRBD1 (6 bases). CDR3 size: 17 residues. V was clipped by 0 bases and J by 1 base, with 15 bases between them. Germline assignment: CDR1 KGHSH and CDR2 LQKENI. The CDR3 is CASSPPAGRGINYGYTF. The CDR3 DNA sequence: TGTGCCAGCTCACCACCCGCAGGGAGGGGGATTAACTATGGCTACACCTTC.

The V gene is TRBV19, the J gene TRBJ2-1, with 8 nucleotides matching TRBD2. V was pared by 2 bases and J by 6 bases, with 12 bases of the junction left unmatched. CDR3 length: 17 amino acids. The germline CDR1 and CDR2 sequences are LNHDA and SQIVND (reference sequence). The DNA of the CDR3 is TGTGCCAGTAGTATAACCCTCAGGTCCGCGGGGGGCAATGAGCAGTTCTTC. It yields the protein CASSITLRSAGGNEQFF.

The chain uses TRBV4-3 and TRBJ2-3, with a tentative D call TRBD2 (6 bases). V lost 0 bases and J lost 8, with 18 bases in between. The CDR3 has 16 amino acids. Germline V gene lookup returns CDR1 LGHNA and CDR2 YSLEER. Here the CDR3 reads CASSQERSAGSGTQYF. DNA for the CDR3: TGCGCCAGCAGCCAAGAAAGGTCGGCGGGAAGCGGTACGCAGTATTTT.

The CDR3 is CASSGVLGATTGANVLTF. CDR3 sequence (DNA): TGCGCCAGCAGCGGCGTCCTAGGGGCAACGACTGGGGCCAACGTCCTGACTTTC. The chain is built from TRBV5-1 and TRBJ2-6; possible D gene TRBD1, 5 bases. The CDR3 sequence is 18 residues long. With 4 bases removed from V and 2 bases from J, the gap between germline ends came to 19 bases. CDR1 is SGHRS, CDR2 YFSETQ, per germline.

As for this clone: The CDR3 end shows no conserved phenylalanine or tryptophan, and so a read error is likely. Because the CDR3's place on the DNA is in doubt, the DNA is left out and the CDR3 is given as listed by TCRdb. The chain carries TRBV7-2 and TRBJ1-1; TRBD1, the table's D call, was not compared with the DNA. Germline V lookup: CDR1 SGHTA, CDR2 FQGNSA. Counting both end residues, the CDR3 totals 13 amino acids. The CDR3 spells CASSSSGQLIADI.

V gene TRBV28 combines with J gene TRBJ2-1, with 10 bases matching TRBD1. The V segment lost 3 bases and the J segment 9 bases; nucleotides outside the gene matches: 8. Per the germline V gene, CDR1 is MDHEN and CDR2 is SYDVKM. The CDR3 has 15 amino acids. CDR3 region: CASSLGGQGVGEQFF. Here the CDR3 DNA reads TGTGCCAGCAGTTTGGGAGGACAGGGGGTCGGTGAGCAGTTCTTC.

V and J are TRBV6-2 or TRBV6-3 and TRBJ2-3; unclear D gene. The CDR3 contains 16 residues. CDR1 is MNHEY, CDR2 SVGEGT, per germline. V lost 0 bases to trimming and J lost 6 bases, with 16 bases between them. This chain's CDR3 is CASSYSHSQAWDTQYF. The CDR3 coding sequence is TGTGCCAGCAGTTACTCCCATTCCCAGGCTTGGGATACGCAGTATTTT.

V is TRBV19 and J is TRBJ2-2; D gene uncertain. Trimming stripped 7 bases from V and 6 bases from J, with 9 bases between. Per germline, CDR1 LNHDA and CDR2 SQIVND (reference sequence). The CDR3 has 12 amino acids. CDR3 loop: CASKFRAGELFF. In nucleotides, the CDR3 is TGTGCCAGTAAATTCCGCGCCGGGGAGCTGTTTTTT.

The genes are TRBV3-1 (or the pseudogene TRBV3-2) and TRBJ1-5; no definite D call. Germline lookup yields CDR1 LGHDT and CDR2 YNNKEL (reference sequence). The CDR3 has 14 residues. V was trimmed by 0 bases and J by 6 bases, leaving 9 bases between them. The CDR3 nucleotides read TGTGCCAGCAGCCAAGATTTGGTCGGTCAGCCCCAGCATTTT. Its protein is CASSQDLVGQPQHF.

V and J are TRBV6-5 and TRBJ2-1; D may be TRBD2 (6 bases). The V end lost 6 bases, the J end lost 10 bases, and 13 bases lay between the germline ends. The germline V gene has CDR1 MNHEY and CDR2 SVGAGI. This CDR3 contains 12 residues. CDR3 loop: CASSRAAGEQFF. The DNA of the CDR3 is TGTGCCAGCAGCCGTGCGGCGGGGGAGCAGTTCTTC.

The chain is built from TRBV6-1 and TRBJ1-5; TRBD1 might be the D (6 bases). V lost 0 bases and J lost 7, with 19 bases in between. The CDR3 has 17 residues. Germline CDR1 MNHNS, CDR2 SASEGT. The CDR3 sequence: CASSEARGALLGQPQHF. CDR3 DNA sequence: TGTGCCAGCAGTGAAGCGCGGGGGGCGCTTTTAGGGCAGCCCCAGCATTTT.

The CDR3 sequence: CASSLRPGQAIPYEQYV. The CDR3 DNA reads as TGTGCCAGCTCACTTCGGCCGGGACAGGCTATCCCATACGAGCAGTACGTC. This chain links TRBV18 with TRBJ2-7; 8 nucleotides line up with TRBD1. This CDR3 has 17 residues. Germline assignment: CDR1 KGHSH and CDR2 LQKENI. The V gene end was trimmed by 4 bases and the J gene end by 4 bases; junction bases not matched to a gene: 15.

This sequence joins TRBV28 and TRBJ2-1; 10 nucleotides match TRBD1. The CDR3 is 15 amino acids. The V gene's germline CDR1 is MDHEN and CDR2 SYDVKM. J was trimmed by 10 bases and V by 4 bases; bases with no gene match: 10. The chain's CDR3 is CASSSPGQGFREQFF. Here the CDR3 DNA reads TGTGCCAGCAGTTCACCGGGACAGGGGTTTCGGGAGCAGTTCTTC.

This rearrangement joins TRBV9 to TRBJ2-7, with a weak D call TRBD1 (7 bases). CDR1 is SGDLS and CDR2 is YYNGEE in the germline V gene. Trimming took 0 bases from V and 3 from J, leaving 16 bases between them. The CDR3 has 16 residues. The CDR3, as DNA: TGTGCCAGCAGCGTAGCCCCGCGGGACAGCCTCTACGAGCAGTACTTC. Encoded protein: CASSVAPRDSLYEQYF.

The J gene is TRBJ2-7, the V gene TRBV6-5; 8 bases are shared with TRBD1. CDR3 length: 13 amino acids. CDR1 and CDR2 from the germline V gene are MNHEY and SVGAGI. J lost 3 bases, V lost 6 bases, and 4 bases had no gene match. The CDR3 here is CASRSGQGYEQYV. The CDR3, as DNA: TGTGCCAGCAGATCTGGACAGGGCTACGAGCAGTACGTC.

With regard to this clone: Other DNA sequences in this specimen translate into the identical CDR3. The V gene is TRBV5-1, the J gene TRBJ1-4, with 8 bases aligning to TRBD1. Germline values: CDR1 SGHRS, CDR2 YFSETQ. The V and J ends lost 4 bases and 7 bases, in that order; junction bases with no gene match: 6. CDR3 length equals 14 residues. CDR3 sequence: CASSPGQGGEKLFF. The CDR3 coding sequence is TGCGCCAGCAGCCCCGGACAGGGAGGTGAAAAACTGTTTTTT.

The count of this clone is one. The chain employs TRBV10-3 and TRBJ2-7; D is possibly TRBD1 (8 bases). CDR3 length: 14 residues. The V end lost 6 bases, the J end lost 2 bases, and 14 bases lay between the germline ends. Germline values: CDR1 ENHRY, CDR2 SYGVKD. CDR3 in amino acids: CAIRLTGGAYEQYF. CDR3 bases: TGTGCCATCAGGCTTACAGGGGGGGCCTACGAGCAGTACTTC.

This clone has a handful of counts. The chain employs TRBV2 and TRBJ1-5; TRBD1 is a possible D gene (6 bases). V was cut by 11 bases and J by 8 bases, with 16 bases left in between. The length of the CDR3 is 12 residues. Looked up from germline, CDR1 is SNHLY and CDR2 is FYNNEI. CDR3 bases: TGTGCCGGCAACAGGGAAGGGGAGCCCCAGCATTTT. Amino acid sequence: CAGNREGEPQHF.

The J gene is TRBJ2-1, the V gene TRBV21-1; TRBD1 is the table's D call, not checked against the DNA. TRBV21-1 is deemed a pseudogene. The CDR3 consists of 13 residues. The CDR3 region has the DNA TGTGCCAGCGCACAGGGCGAAGACAATGAGCAGTTCTTC. This codes for CASAQGEDNEQFF.

This clone was recorded once. The chain recombines TRBV9 with TRBJ1-1; no definite D call. Between the trimmed V and J ends, which lost 1 base and 0 bases, there was a span of 4 bases. Germline V gene data show CDR1 as SGDLS and CDR2 as YYNGEE. This CDR3 region has 13 residues. CDR3 residues: CASSVTMNTEAFF. For the CDR3, the DNA is TGTGCCAGCAGCGTAACTATGAACACTGAAGCTTTCTTT.

The J gene is TRBJ2-3, the V gene TRBV10-3; 7 bases line up with TRBD2. The germline V gene has CDR1 ENHRY and CDR2 SYGVKD. The CDR3 sequence is 14 residues long. V lost 7 bases to trimming and J lost 7 bases; unmatched junction nucleotides: 11. For the CDR3, the DNA is TGTGCCATCATGGCTAGCGGAGGCGGGAATACGCAGTATTTT. It encodes CAIMASGGGNTQYF.

V is TRBV2 and J is TRBJ1-1; D may be TRBD1 (5 bases). This CDR3 has 13 residues. Trimming removed 8 bases at V and 5 bases at J, with 15 bases between. In germline, CDR1 is SNHLY, CDR2 FYNNEI. The CDR3 DNA follows: TGTGCCAGCGCCGGGGGGGAATTTACTGAAGCTTTCTTT. Translation: CASAGGEFTEAFF.

The chain recombines TRBV7-2 with TRBJ1-1; 8 bases map to TRBD1. This CDR3 comprises 14 residues. V lost 5 bases to trimming and J lost 5 bases; unmatched junction nucleotides: 7. Germline loops: CDR1 SGHTA, CDR2 FQGNSA. CDR3 sequence reads: CASSTQQGGTEAFF. In nucleotides, the CDR3 is TGTGCCAGCAGCACCCAACAGGGGGGGACTGAAGCTTTCTTT.

The V call is TRBV4-1, the J call TRBJ2-3, with 12 bases that match TRBD2. The CDR3 sequence is 20 residues long. Germline V gene sequence: CDR1 MGHRA, CDR2 YSYEKL. V lost 4 bases, J lost 0 bases, and 14 bases stayed unmatched. The CDR3 nucleotides are TGCGCCAGCAGCCGTGGACTAGCGGGGCTCTCCGACGATAGCACAGATACGCAGTATTTT. It codes for CASSRGLAGLSDDSTDTQYF.

This chain uses TRBV30 with TRBJ1-4; D is unresolved. The germline V and J ends were trimmed by 7 bases and 5 bases, with 20 bases remaining between them. The CDR3 runs 15 residues. Germline V gene sequence: CDR1 GTSNPN, CDR2 SVGIG (reference sequence). CDR3 sequence (DNA): TGTGCCTTATCTAGGCTGGCGGCGGGGAATGAAAAACTGTTTTTT. It yields the protein CALSRLAAGNEKLFF.